The 5 T cell receptor beta chains below were found in one sample sequenced in a study of blood T cell repertoires in COVID-19. The table came from immunoSEQ multiplex PCR; TCRdb's copy has only in-frame clones and leaves some out. The sample has 400,000 to 450,000 clones; 88% are singletons. The sequenced sample consisted of peripheral blood. These receptors all stem from a woman between 50 and 59 years old with COVID-19, enrolled during active disease.

The V gene is TRBV6-5, the J gene TRBJ2-7; 7 bases line up with TRBD1. J was trimmed by 5 bases and V by 6 bases; bases with no gene match: 10. CDR3 size: 14 residues. Germline CDR1 MNHEY, CDR2 SVGAGI. The CDR3: CASSSYTGDHEQYF. The DNA of the CDR3 is TGTGCCAGCAGCTCCTACACAGGGGACCACGAGCAGTACTTC.

V and J are TRBV5-4 and TRBJ2-2; D gene unclear. Germline CDR1 SGHNT, CDR2 YYREEE (reference sequence). The length of the CDR3 is 16 residues. V was clipped by 0 bases and J by 0 bases, with 9 bases between them. CDR3 protein: CASSLGTASNTGELFF. DNA for the CDR3: TGTGCCAGCAGCTTGGGCACAGCCTCGAACACCGGGGAGCTGTTTTTT. Variable domain in full (rest from reference TRBV5-4 and TRBJ2-2): ETGVTQSPTHLIKTRGQQVTLRCSSQSGHNTVSWYQQALGQGPQFIFQYYREEENGRGNFPPRFSGLQFPNYSSELNVNALELDDSALYLCASSLGTASNTGELFFGEGSRLTVL.

The rearrangement uses TRBV7-3 and TRBJ2-2; 9 bases are shared with TRBD1. Germline V gene lookup returns CDR1 SGHTA and CDR2 FQGTGA. With V trimmed by 4 bases and J by 5 bases, 5 bases remained unmatched. The CDR3 is 15 residues long. The CDR3 is CASSSGTGITGELFF. DNA for the CDR3: TGTGCCAGCAGCTCCGGGACAGGGATAACCGGGGAGCTGTTTTTT.

The rearrangement uses TRBV5-4 and TRBJ1-3; D gene ambiguous. Germline values: CDR1 SGHNT, CDR2 YYREEE (reference sequence). With 4 bases removed from V and 3 bases from J, the gap between germline ends came to 8 bases. This CDR3 is built from 13 residues. The CDR3 DNA reads as TGTGCCAGCAGCAATCGGGATGGAAACACCATATATTTT. Translated: CASSNRDGNTIYF.

The V call is TRBV7-8, the J call TRBJ1-1, with D perhaps TRBD1 (6 bases). There are 17 residues in the CDR3. Trimming cost V 1 base and J 0 bases, with 15 bases left between them. The germline V gene has CDR1 SGHVS and CDR2 FQNEAQ. The CDR3 protein is CASSLEARGSLNTEAFF. The CDR3 DNA is TGTGCCAGCAGCTTAGAGGCCAGGGGCTCATTGAACACTGAAGCTTTCTTT.